Described below is a single T cell receptor beta chain sequence and its context. Its antigen is as yet unknown. Profiling relied on immunoSEQ multiplex PCR, and the TCRdb table lists in-frame clones only, not all of them. The table lists around 62,000 clones, 75% to 85% of them singletons. The data were obtained in a study of OX40 agonist ivuxolimab in advanced cancers. Study in general: Patients received the agonistic anti-OX40 (CD134) antibody ivuxolimab. Partial responses were achieved by three patients, one with hepatocellular carcinoma and two with cutaneous melanoma.

Study-wide findings and caveats: The authors also found low normalized T-cell clonal expansion in some nonresponders.

This CDR3 spans 15 amino acids. Germline V lookup: CDR1 MNHNY, CDR2 SVGAGI (reference sequence). The V and J ends lost 4 bases and 12 bases, in that order; junction bases with no gene match: 10. This sequence joins TRBV6-6 and TRBJ1-6; 9 nucleotides line up with TRBD1. This clonotype was sampled from an adult with an advanced solid tumor such as melanoma, head and neck, liver or kidney cancer. Sample: CD4+ or CD8+ T cells sorted from blood, taken in a trial of the OX40 agonist ivuxolimab. The CDR3 DNA sequence: TGTGCCAGCAGTTTGACCTCGGGACAGGGCTTACCCCTCCACTTT. This gives the protein CASSLTSGQGLPLHF.